This T cell receptor beta chain was retrieved from a study of shared clonotypes between healthy human individuals. Libraries were prepared by immunoSEQ multiplex PCR; TCRdb keeps only in-frame clonotypes and omits some of them. The top ten clones hold roughly 1.8% of a sample with 700,000 or so clones, less than 80% of them seen once. Germline V gives CDR1 SGHNT, CDR2 YYREEE (reference sequence). V was trimmed by 4 bases and J by 0 bases, leaving 11 bases between them. This CDR3 contains 14 residues. The source of this sequence is a woman in her 30s in good health. The J gene is TRBJ2-7, the V gene TRBV5-4; D is unresolved. Sequenced input: memory CD4+ T cells sorted from blood. Noted subset: CD45RA-negative fraction. The CDR3 region has the DNA TGTGCCAGCAGCCAAGGTTACAGCTCCTACGAGCAGTACTTC. Amino acid sequence: CASSQGYSSYEQYF.